This T cell receptor (beta chain) was retrieved from a study of T cells in localized non-small cell lung cancer. CDR1 is GTSNPN and CDR2 is SVGIG in the germline V gene (reference sequence). This CDR3 region has 15 residues. The trim removed 4 bases at V and 7 bases at J, leaving 11 bases unmatched. The data were produced by immunoSEQ multiplex PCR, yet TCRdb's version contains in-frame clones alone and is incomplete. The sample has about 20,000 clones, 89% seen once. Study-level points and caveats: Tumor samples were not multi-region, leaving intratumor heterogeneity unexcluded. A denser population of T cells in blood accompanied longer overall survival. There was higher T cell clonality in uninvolved adjacent lung than in tumor, and it was highest there.

Details on this clone: As yet, its antigen is unknown.

The chain carries TRBV30 and TRBJ2-2; TRBD2 aligns across 8 bases. The TCR was taken from a man aged 35 to 69 with stage I lung adenocarcinoma. Specimen: peripheral blood, collected before any cancer treatment. The CDR3 region has the DNA TGTGCCTGGATCTGGGTAGCGGGATCGGTCGGGGAGCTGTTTTTT. Residues: CAWIWVAGSVGELFF.